The 9 T cell receptor beta chains given below trace back to one sample, sequenced in a study of blood T cells in healthy people across ages. A second roughly 7 to 11 cycle PCR used barcoded and J-beta primers. TCRdb itself ran the 5' RACE reads through MiXCR, one entry per CDR3 protein. The data hold roughly 860,000 distinct CDR3 sequences, with roughly 60% observed a single time. Sequences were obtained from blood. All receptors come from a man aged 30 to 39 in good health.

The V gene is TRBV12-3 or TRBV12-4, the J gene TRBJ1-2; a possible D gene is TRBD1 (5 bases). The CDR3 totals 14 residues. Trimming left V 3 bases short and J 4 bases short, with 12 bases between. The CDR3 loop reads CASSLSLGVYGYTF. The CDR3 DNA is TGTGCCAGCAGTTTGTCTTTAGGGGTCTATGGCTACACCTTC.

The sample holds a few counts of this clonotype. The chain links TRBV7-2 to TRBJ1-6; a weak D match, TRBD1 (5 bases). Trimming took 7 bases from V and 7 from J, leaving 17 bases between them. The germline V gene has CDR1 SGHTA and CDR2 FQGNSA. CDR3 length equals 15 residues. CDR3 DNA: TGTGCCAGCACCGTTCGGGGGTTGGTGAATTCACCCCTCCACTTT. It is translated as CASTVRGLVNSPLHF. Combining the CDR3 with reference TRBV7-2 and TRBJ1-6 gives the whole variable domain GAGVSQSPSNKVTEKGKDVELRCDPISGHTALYWYRQSLGQGLEFLIYFQGNSAPDKSGLPSDRFSAERTGGSVSTLTIQRTQQEDSAVYLCASTVRGLVNSPLHFGNGTRLTVT.

This chain connects TRBV27 to TRBJ2-5; 8 bases align to TRBD1. Per the germline V gene, CDR1 is MNHEY and CDR2 is SMNVEV (reference sequence). The ends lost 3 bases at V and 4 bases at J; junction bases unmatched: 4. This CDR3 is built from 14 residues. Written as DNA, the CDR3 is TGTGCCAGCAGTTTCGGACAGGGCCCAGAGACCCAGTACTTC. Amino acid sequence: CASSFGQGPETQYF.

This clonotype occurred a few times. This sequence joins TRBV4-1 and TRBJ2-3; 10 bases align to TRBD2. Per germline, CDR1 MGHRA and CDR2 YSYEKL. The CDR3 loop spans 18 amino acids. The junction had 12 bases not matched to a gene; V was cut back by 4 bases and J by 2 bases. The CDR3 DNA follows: TGCGCCAGCAGCCGATCGGCTAGCGGGGGACAATACACAGATACGCAGTATTTT. It yields the protein CASSRSASGGQYTDTQYF.

This chain connects TRBV12-3 or TRBV12-4 to TRBJ2-5; weak D call: TRBD2 (7 bases). This CDR3 contains 13 residues. V lost 8 bases to trimming and J lost 4 bases, with 14 bases between them. The chain's CDR3 is CASRGAVPETQYF. The CDR3 nucleotides are TGTGCCAGCCGGGGGGCAGTCCCAGAGACCCAGTACTTC.

This chain links TRBV4-1 with TRBJ1-6; D is unclear. The germline CDR1 and CDR2 sequences are MGHRA and YSYEKL. This CDR3 comprises 15 residues. With 0 bases removed from V and 4 bases from J, the gap between germline ends came to 7 bases. DNA of the CDR3: TGCGCCAGCAGCCAAGAGACACCTTATAATTCACCCCTCCACTTT. Amino acids: CASSQETPYNSPLHF.

A few counts support this clonotype. The chain carries TRBV12-3 or TRBV12-4 and TRBJ2-1, with D hard to call. CDR3 length: 13 residues. Trimming cost V 9 bases and J 6 bases, with 15 bases left between them. The CDR3 sequence: CASSTGRSNEQFF. DNA of the CDR3: TGTGCCAGTTCGACCGGACGGAGCAATGAGCAGTTCTTC.

V and J are TRBV9 and TRBJ2-5; D may be TRBD1 (6 bases). CDR1 SGDLS and CDR2 YYNGEE come from the germline V gene. CDR3 length: 13 amino acids. Trimming took off 4 bases at V and 9 bases at J, with 16 bases between the two ends. The DNA for the CDR3 is TGTGCCAGCAGCCCAGGGGACCTCCCGGCCCAGTACTTC. Protein product: CASSPGDLPAQYF.

The CDR3: CASRPGASYNEQFF. The DNA for the CDR3 is TGTGCCAGCAGACCGGGGGCTTCCTACAATGAGCAGTTCTTC. This chain joins TRBV27 and TRBJ2-1; the D call may be TRBD1 or TRBD2 (6 bases each). Germline V gene data show CDR1 as MNHEY and CDR2 as SMNVEV (reference sequence). V lost 6 bases, J lost 1 base, and 10 bases lay in between. The CDR3 spans 14 residues.